These 9 T cell receptor beta chains were sequenced from one sample in a study of blood T cell repertoires in COVID-19. Profiling relied on immunoSEQ multiplex PCR, and the TCRdb table lists in-frame clones only, not all of them. The repertoire includes nearly 30,000 clones, more than 75% of them detected once, and about 49% sits in the top ten. Material for sequencing was peripheral blood. These receptors were obtained from a woman between 65 and 79 years old with acute or convalescent COVID-19.

The chain uses TRBV28 and TRBJ1-5; 12 bases map to TRBD1. Per the germline V gene, CDR1 is MDHEN and CDR2 is SYDVKM. V dropped 2 bases and J dropped 6; count of bases not matched to a gene: 8. The length of the CDR3 is 17 residues. CDR3 DNA: TGTGCCAGCAGTTTAGATACGGGACAGGGGGCGGTTCAGCCCCAGCATTTT. It encodes CASSLDTGQGAVQPQHF.

The chain combines TRBV4-3 with TRBJ2-1; 8 bases match TRBD2. The J segment lost 4 bases and the V segment lost 0 bases, leaving 5 bases of the junction unmatched. The V gene's germline CDR1 is LGHNA and CDR2 YSLEER. This CDR3 contains 16 residues. Written as DNA, the CDR3 is TGCGCCAGCAGCCAAGACCGGGGGGGCCTGTACAATGAGCAGTTCTTC. Amino acids: CASSQDRGGLYNEQFF.

CDR3 region: CASSPPGGANTEAFF. DNA of the CDR3: TGTGCCAGCTCACCCCCCGGGGGGGCGAACACTGAAGCTTTCTTT. The gene calls are TRBV18 and TRBJ1-1; D perhaps matches TRBD1 (6 bases). The CDR3 sequence is 15 residues long. Germline V gene lookup returns CDR1 KGHSH and CDR2 LQKENI. V was pared by 3 bases and J by 1 base, with 12 bases between.

The V call is TRBV28, the J call TRBJ2-3, with 8 bases identical to TRBD2. CDR1 MDHEN and CDR2 SYDVKM come from the germline V gene. The CDR3 is made up of 12 amino acids. The CDR3 region is CFGRGGTDTQYF. The CDR3 coding sequence is TGTTTTGGGCGGGGGGGCACAGATACGCAGTATTTT.

The chain's CDR3 is CASSSTGTANNSPLHF. The CDR3 DNA reads TGTGCCAGCAGCTCAACCGGGACAGCTAACAATTCACCCCTCCACTTT. The chain combines TRBV7-3 with TRBJ1-6, with 7 bases that match TRBD1. The germline gives CDR1 SGHTA, CDR2 FQGTGA. Unmatched junction bases numbered 10, after V lost 4 bases and J lost 7 bases. The CDR3 is 16 residues long.

The chain links TRBV13 to TRBJ2-7; D might be TRBD2 (6 bases). Germline V gene lookup returns CDR1 PRHDT and CDR2 FYEKMQ (reference sequence). CDR3 length: 15 amino acids. V lost 5 bases to trimming and J lost 1 base, with 15 bases between them. The CDR3 sequence is CASSPAGRTSYEQYF. CDR3 nucleotides: TGTGCCAGCAGCCCCGCGGGGCGAACTTCCTACGAGCAGTACTTC.

This sequence joins TRBV4-3 and TRBJ2-4; 9 bases align to TRBD1. Germline CDR1 reads LGHNA; CDR2 reads YSLEER. This CDR3 region has 16 residues. CDR3 sequence: CASRVGDRVAKNIQYF. The CDR3 region has the DNA TGCGCTAGCCGGGTAGGGGACAGGGTAGCCAAAAACATTCAGTACTTC.

The chain carries TRBV24-1 and TRBJ2-3, with 7 bases aligning to TRBD2. Germline CDR1 KGHDR, CDR2 SFDVKD. The junction had 6 bases not matched to a gene; V was cut back by 3 bases and J by 1 base. The CDR3 spans 16 residues. CDR3 region: CATSDEGLGRTDTQYF. As DNA, the CDR3 is TGTGCCACCAGTGATGAAGGACTAGGTCGCACAGATACGCAGTATTTT.

CDR3 in DNA: TGTGCCAGCAGCTCCCGGACAGGGTTGAGCACCGGGGAGCTGTTTTTT. This sequence encodes CASSSRTGLSTGELFF. The rearrangement links TRBV9 to TRBJ2-2; TRBD1 matches at 8 bases. The trim removed 4 bases at V and 4 bases at J, leaving 9 bases unmatched. The CDR3 is 16 amino acids. CDR1 and CDR2 (germline): SGDLS, YYNGEE.